The rows below give T cell receptor beta chains drawn from one sample of a study of T cells in Graves' hyperthyroidism and ophthalmopathy. TCRdb ran MiXCR on the multiplex PCR reads and lists one entry per CDR3 protein. The data hold about 590,000 distinct CDR3 sequences, with about 15% observed a single time. The sequenced sample consisted of blood. The source of these receptors is a woman aged 30 to 39 with Graves' hyperthyroidism. CDR3s include the opening cysteine and the closing phenylalanine or tryptophan. A D gene is named only where the DNA matches it firmly. Rows give clone size only sometimes, using once, few, many, or a class for an expanded clone.

>TRBJ2-7|TRBV5-5|many|TRBD2
CASSLLAGGTGAYEQYF
TGTGCCAGCAGCTTGCTAGCGGGAGGGACGGGAGCCTACGAGCAGTACTTC
>TRBJ2-7|TRBV7-2|NA|TRBD2
CASSPGSGRAYEQYF
TGTGCCAGCAGCCCGGGTAGCGGGAGGGCCTACGAGCAGTACTTC
>TRBJ1-5|TRBV20-1|NA|NA
CSAMGGLGPQHF
TGCAGTGCTATGGGCGGGTTGGGGCCCCAGCATTTT
>TRBJ2-1|TRBV2|many|NA
CASSDMSSYNEQFF
TGTGCCAGCAGCGACATGAGCTCCTACAATGAGCAGTTCTTC
>TRBJ2-1|TRBV27|NA|TRBD1
CASSLPNRGLDEQFF
TGTGCCAGCAGTTTGCCCAACAGGGGGCTCGATGAGCAGTTCTTC
>TRBJ1-5|TRBV3-1|many|NA
CASSPSRARNQPQHF
TGTGCCAGCAGCCCTTCTAGGGCCCGCAATCAGCCCCAGCATTTT
>TRBJ2-3|TRBV28|few|NA
CASRKPGATDTQYF
TGTGCCAGCAGGAAACCGGGGGCTACAGATACGCAGTATTTT
>TRBJ2-7|TRBV12-3/TRBV12-4|many|NA
CASSSRSYEQYF
TGTGCCAGCAGTTCTCGCAGCTACGAGCAGTACTTC
>TRBJ1-1|TRBV18|NA|NA
CASSPGLGGRNTEAFF
TGTGCCAGCTCACCTGGGTTGGGGGGCCGTAACACTGAAGCTTTCTTT
>TRBJ2-7|TRBV5-1|many|NA
CASSIAWGNEQYF
TGCGCCAGCAGCATAGCATGGGGAAACGAGCAGTACTTC
>TRBJ1-1|TRBV27|few|NA
CASSNYKDSEAFF
TGTGCCAGCAGCAACTATAAGGACAGTGAAGCTTTCTTT
>TRBJ2-6|TRBV7-2|many|TRBD2
CASSTGGGGANVLTF
TGTGCCAGCAGCACCGGGGGGGGAGGGGCCAACGTCCTGACTTTC
>TRBJ2-7|TRBV9|NA|NA
CASSVDTTYEQYF
TGTGCCAGCAGCGTAGACACCACCTACGAGCAGTACTTC
>TRBJ1-2|TRBV6-1|few|NA
CASSDRAVDHGYTF
TGTGCCAGCAGTGACAGGGCCGTCGACCATGGCTACACCTTC
>TRBJ2-3|TRBV6-2/TRBV6-3|few|NA
CASRSGSGGDTQYF
TGTGCCAGCAGGAGCGGTAGCGGTGGAGATACGCAGTATTTT
>TRBJ2-2|TRBV6-2/TRBV6-3|NA|TRBD2
CASSYSPGLAGTGELFF
TGTGCCAGCAGTTACTCTCCGGGACTAGCGGGAACTGGGGAGCTGTTTTTT
>TRBJ2-3|TRBV15|few|NA
CATSTRQGTDTQYF
TGTGCCACCAGCACTCGACAGGGCACAGATACGCAGTATTTT
>TRBJ2-2|TRBV15|NA|NA
CVTSSAGNTGELFF
TGTGTCACCAGCAGCGCAGGGAACACCGGGGAGCTGTTTTTT
>TRBJ1-6|TRBV18|NA|NA
CASSPGAAYNSPLHF
TGTGCCAGCTCACCAGGGGCGGCCTATAATTCACCCCTCCACTTT
>TRBJ2-3|TRBV5-1|few|NA
CASMSSGDRTDTQYF
TGCGCCAGCATGAGTAGCGGAGACCGCACAGATACGCAGTATTTT
>TRBJ2-7|TRBV11-2|many|TRBD1
CASSLELGDSSYEQYF
TGTGCCAGCAGCTTAGAACTAGGGGACAGCTCCTACGAGCAGTACTTC
>TRBJ1-1|TRBV12-3/TRBV12-4|few|NA
CASSLYGGQNTEAFF
TGTGCCAGCAGTCTATACGGGGGGCAAAACACTGAAGCTTTCTTT
>TRBJ2-5|TRBV20-1|NA|NA
CSASWSDQETQYF
TGCAGTGCTAGTTGGTCGGACCAAGAGACCCAGTACTTC
>TRBJ1-5|TRBV27|NA|NA
CACSLWPPGDRPSNQPQHF
TGTGCCTGCAGTTTATGGCCCCCTGGGGATCGACCCAGCAATCAGCCCCAGCATTTT
>TRBJ2-1|TRBV20-1|NA|TRBD2
CSARSSGATYNEQFF
TGCAGTGCTAGAAGTAGCGGGGCAACCTACAATGAGCAGTTCTTC
>TRBJ1-1|TRBV3-1|many|NA
CASSHTGNTEAFF
TGTGCCAGCAGCCACACAGGGAACACTGAAGCTTTCTTT
>TRBJ2-1|TRBV20-1|many|TRBD2
CSARTSLAGRSYNEQFF
TGCAGTGCTAGGACGTCGCTAGCGGGTCGATCCTACAATGAGCAGTTCTTC
>TRBJ2-7|TRBV20-1|NA|TRBD2
CSARGIGRYEQYF
TGCAGTGCTAGAGGTATCGGGAGGTACGAGCAGTACTTC
>TRBJ2-2|TRBV10-3|few|NA
CAIMTAGITGELFF
TGTGCCATCATGACAGCGGGTATAACCGGGGAGCTGTTTTTT
>TRBJ2-7|TRBV7-3|NA|NA
CASSQGGQFGQYF
TGTGCCAGCAGCCAAGGTGGACAGTTTGGGCAGTACTTC
>TRBJ1-1|TRBV6-2/TRBV6-3|few|NA
CASSYARVSNTEAFF
TGTGCCAGCAGTTACGCCCGGGTTTCGAACACTGAAGCTTTCTTT
>TRBJ1-1|TRBV29-1|many|NA
CSVQTGYEAFF
TGCAGCGTTCAAACAGGGTATGAAGCTTTCTTT
>TRBJ1-3|TRBV12-3/TRBV12-4|many|NA
CASTTGVSGNTIYF
TGTGCCAGCACCACAGGAGTCTCTGGAAACACCATATATTTT
>TRBJ1-1|TRBV7-3|many|TRBD1
CASSTGQGENTEAFF
TGTGCCAGCAGCACCGGACAGGGAGAGAACACTGAAGCTTTCTTT
>TRBJ1-2|TRBV6-1|many|TRBD1
CASSGQGGTNYGYTF
TGTGCCAGCAGTGGACAGGGAGGGACTAACTATGGCTACACCTTC
>TRBJ2-7|TRBV5-1|many|NA
CASSRLGQGGSTGEQYF
TGCGCCAGCAGCCGGCTAGGGCAGGGTGGGTCCACGGGCGAGCAGTACTTC
>TRBJ1-5|TRBV19|NA|TRBD1
CASSMGTGRVNQPQHF
TGTGCCAGTAGTATGGGGACAGGACGAGTTAATCAGCCCCAGCATTTT
>TRBJ1-6|TRBV7-6|many|TRBD1
CASSLGGTAGSPLHF
TGTGCCAGCAGCTTAGGAGGGACAGCGGGTTCACCCCTCCACTTT
>TRBJ2-7|TRBV20-1|NA|NA
CSARDHSSGVYEQYF
TGCAGTGCTAGAGATCACAGTAGTGGGGTCTACGAGCAGTACTTC
>TRBJ2-7|TRBV10-1|many|NA
CASSATGTADYEQYF
TGCGCCAGCAGTGCAACCGGGACCGCGGACTACGAGCAGTACTTC
>TRBJ2-5|TRBV5-1|few|TRBD2
CASSPITGTVSGRAIVQYF
TGCGCCAGCAGCCCAATAACCGGGACAGTAAGCGGGAGGGCCATAGTCCAGTACTTC
>TRBJ1-5|TRBV3-1|many|NA
CASSQGSYQPQHF
TGTGCCAGCAGCCAAGGGTCCTATCAGCCCCAGCATTTT
>TRBJ2-1|TRBV7-2|many|TRBD2
CASIPGAREGRGEQFF
TGTGCCAGCATCCCAGGAGCGCGGGAGGGCCGCGGTGAGCAGTTCTTC
>TRBJ2-7|TRBV2|many|NA
CASSLSRLLYEQYF
TGTGCCAGCTCCCTAAGCAGGCTGCTCTACGAGCAGTACTTC
>TRBJ1-1|TRBV5-1|many|NA
CASSPVFSGMNTEAFF
TGCGCCAGCAGCCCGGTGTTCTCGGGAATGAACACTGAAGCTTTCTTT
>TRBJ2-7|TRBV12-3/TRBV12-4|many|TRBD2
CASSSGLPSYEQYF
TGTGCCAGCAGTTCGGGACTACCCTCCTACGAGCAGTACTTC
>TRBJ1-6|TRBV15|NA|NA
CATSRDPEGSSPLHF
TGTGCCACCAGCAGAGATCCGGAAGGAAGTTCACCCCTCCACTTT
>TRBJ2-2|TRBV18|many|NA
CASSPGGRELFF
TGTGCCAGCTCGCCCGGTGGAAGGGAGCTGTTTTTT
>TRBJ2-7|TRBV5-8|NA|NA
CASSLVATSYEQYF
TGTGCCAGCAGCTTGGTGGCTACGAGCTACGAGCAGTACTTC
>TRBJ2-1|TRBV6-1|many|NA
CASSVADGYEQFF
TGTGCCAGCAGTGTGGCGGACGGCTATGAGCAGTTCTTC
>TRBJ2-5|TRBV24-1|NA|TRBD1
CATGTGGLETQYF
TGTGCCACCGGGACAGGGGGCTTAGAGACCCAGTACTTC
>TRBJ2-1|TRBV10-2|NA|TRBD2
CASSAPMGLAYNEQFF
TGCGCCAGCAGTGCTCCAATGGGACTAGCGTACAATGAGCAGTTCTTC
>TRBJ2-5|TRBV19|few|NA
CASSIAETQYF
TGTGCCAGTAGTATAGCGGAGACCCAGTACTTC
>TRBJ2-2|TRBV20-1|NA|NA
CSVPNRDANTGELFF
TGCAGTGTCCCAAATAGGGACGCTAACACCGGGGAGCTGTTTTTT
>TRBJ2-5|TRBV3-1|many|TRBD2
CASSRTSGAIQETQYF
TGTGCCAGCAGTCGAACTAGCGGAGCAATCCAAGAGACCCAGTACTTC
>TRBJ1-2|TRBV20-1|many|TRBD1
CRAGTGDLYGYTF
TGCAGGGCCGGGACAGGGGACCTCTATGGCTACACCTTC
>TRBJ1-5|TRBV4-1|few|NA
CASSQERGSDSNQPQHF
TGCGCCAGCAGCCAAGAACGGGGATCGGATAGCAATCAGCCCCAGCATTTT
>TRBJ2-3|TRBV3-1|NA|TRBD2
CASSQEGLAGDTQYF
TGTGCCAGCAGCCAAGAGGGACTAGCGGGAGATACGCAGTATTTT
>TRBJ2-1|TRBV29-1|many|TRBD2
CSVEAGSGLDNEQFF
TGCAGCGTTGAAGCTGGTAGCGGGTTGGACAATGAGCAGTTCTTC